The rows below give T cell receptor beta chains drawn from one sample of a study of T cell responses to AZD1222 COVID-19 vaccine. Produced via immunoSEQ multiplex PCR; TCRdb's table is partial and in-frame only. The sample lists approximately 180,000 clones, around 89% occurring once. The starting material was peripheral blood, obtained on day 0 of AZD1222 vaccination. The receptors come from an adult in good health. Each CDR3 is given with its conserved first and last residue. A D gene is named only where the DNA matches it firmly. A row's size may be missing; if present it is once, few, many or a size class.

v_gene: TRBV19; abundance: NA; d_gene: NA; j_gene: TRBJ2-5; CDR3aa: CASREVAQETQYF; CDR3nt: TGTGCCAGTAGGGAAGTAGCACAAGAGACCCAGTACTTC
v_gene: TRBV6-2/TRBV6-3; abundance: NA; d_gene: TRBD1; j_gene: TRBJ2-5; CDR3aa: CASSTGTGEETQYF; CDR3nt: TGTGCCAGCAGTACCGGGACAGGGGAAGAGACCCAGTACTTC
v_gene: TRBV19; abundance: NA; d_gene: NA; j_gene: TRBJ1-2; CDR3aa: CASKQNYGRGYTF; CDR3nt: TGTGCGAGTAAACAAAACTACGGACGGGGCTACACCTTC
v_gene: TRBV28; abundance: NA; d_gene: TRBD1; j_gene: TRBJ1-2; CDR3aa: CASSQNWDRGYGYTF; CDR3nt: TGTGCCAGCAGCCAAAACTGGGACAGGGGTTATGGCTACACCTTC
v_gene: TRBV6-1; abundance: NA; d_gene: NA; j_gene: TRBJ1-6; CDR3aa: CASSEGRNSPLHF; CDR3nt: TGTGCCAGCAGTGAAGGGAGGAATTCACCCCTCCACTTT
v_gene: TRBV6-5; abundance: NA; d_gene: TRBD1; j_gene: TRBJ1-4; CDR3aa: CASTQGQEEKLFF; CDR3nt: TGTGCCAGCACCCAAGGACAGGAAGAAAAACTGTTTTTT
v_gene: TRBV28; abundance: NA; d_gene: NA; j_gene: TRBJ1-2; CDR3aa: CASRVHTGYGYTF; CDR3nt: TGTGCCAGCAGGGTCCACACGGGCTATGGCTACACCTTC
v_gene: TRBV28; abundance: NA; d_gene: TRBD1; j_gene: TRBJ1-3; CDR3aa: CASSTTGGRGNTIYF; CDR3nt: TGTGCCAGCAGTACCACAGGGGGCAGGGGGAACACCATATATTTT
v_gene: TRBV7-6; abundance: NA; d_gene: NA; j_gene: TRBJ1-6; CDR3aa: CASSLAVGSNSPLHF; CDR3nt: TGTGCCAGCAGCTTAGCAGTAGGGTCTAATTCACCCCTCCACTTT
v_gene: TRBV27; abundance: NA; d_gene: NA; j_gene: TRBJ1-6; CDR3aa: CASSFLGHQNSPLHF; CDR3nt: TGTGCCAGCAGCTTTTTGGGACACCAGAATTCACCCCTCCACTTT
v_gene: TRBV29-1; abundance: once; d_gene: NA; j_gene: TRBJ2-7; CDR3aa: CSVGHESSYEQYF; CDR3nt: TGCAGCGTCGGACACGAGAGCTCCTACGAGCAGTACTTC
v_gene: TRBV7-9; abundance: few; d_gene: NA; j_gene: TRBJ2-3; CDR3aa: CASSLPPYTQYF; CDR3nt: TGTGCCAGCAGCTTACCCCCCTATACGCAGTATTTT
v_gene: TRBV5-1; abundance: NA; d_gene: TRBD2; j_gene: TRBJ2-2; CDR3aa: CASSFSLAGSGELFF; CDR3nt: TGCGCCAGCAGCTTTTCCCTAGCGGGATCTGGGGAGCTGTTTTTT
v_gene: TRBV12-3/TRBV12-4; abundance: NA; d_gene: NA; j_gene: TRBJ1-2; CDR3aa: CASSRSHYGYTF; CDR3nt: TGTGCCAGCAGTCGGAGTCACTATGGCTACACCTTC
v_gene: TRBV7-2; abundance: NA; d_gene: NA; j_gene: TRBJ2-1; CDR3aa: CASSFMEWEQFF; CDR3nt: TGTGCCAGCAGCTTTATGGAGTGGGAGCAGTTCTTC
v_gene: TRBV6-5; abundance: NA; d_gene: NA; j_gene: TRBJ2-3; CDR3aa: CASRGHSTDTQYF; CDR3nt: TGTGCCAGCAGGGGACATAGCACAGATACGCAGTATTTT
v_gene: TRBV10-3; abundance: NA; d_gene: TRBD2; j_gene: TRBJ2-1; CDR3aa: CAISEASGGNEQFF; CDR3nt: TGTGCCATCAGTGAAGCTAGCGGGGGGAATGAGCAGTTCTTC
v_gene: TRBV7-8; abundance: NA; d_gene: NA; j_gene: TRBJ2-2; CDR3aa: CASSLRATGELFF; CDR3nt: TGTGCCAGCAGCTTAAGGGCGACCGGGGAGCTGTTTTTT
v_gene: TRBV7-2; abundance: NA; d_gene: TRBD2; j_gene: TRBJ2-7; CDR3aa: CASSVPGLGYEQYF; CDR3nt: TGTGCCAGCAGCGTTCCAGGACTAGGCTACGAGCAGTACTTC
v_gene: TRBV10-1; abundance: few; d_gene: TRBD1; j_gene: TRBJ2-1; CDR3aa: CASSEPGTGNEQFF; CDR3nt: TGCGCCAGCAGTGAGCCCGGGACAGGGAATGAGCAGTTCTTC
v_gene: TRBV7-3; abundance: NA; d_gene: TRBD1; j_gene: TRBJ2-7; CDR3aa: CASGQGDSYEQYF; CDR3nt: TGTGCCAGCGGACAGGGCGATTCCTACGAGCAGTACTTC
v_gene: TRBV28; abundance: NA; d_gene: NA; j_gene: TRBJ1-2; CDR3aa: CASSFSGHGYTF; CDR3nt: TGTGCCAGCAGTTTTTCAGGGCATGGCTACACCTTC
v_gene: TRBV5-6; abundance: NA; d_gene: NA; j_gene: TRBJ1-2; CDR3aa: CASSLGRGGYTF; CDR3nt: TGTGCCAGCAGCTTGGGGAGGGGAGGCTACACCTTC
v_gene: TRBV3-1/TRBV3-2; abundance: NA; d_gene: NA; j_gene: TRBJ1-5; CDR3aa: CASSLTVSNQPQHF; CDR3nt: TGTGCCAGCAGCCTTACAGTTAGCAATCAGCCCCAGCATTTT
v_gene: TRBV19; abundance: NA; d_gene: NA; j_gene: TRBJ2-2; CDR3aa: CASSSTGNTGELFF; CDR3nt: TGTGCCAGTAGTAGCACGGGGAACACCGGGGAGCTGTTTTTT
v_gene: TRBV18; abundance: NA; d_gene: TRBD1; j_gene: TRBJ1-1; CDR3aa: CASSPRDRARNTEAFF; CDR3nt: TGTGCCAGCTCACCGCGCGACAGGGCCCGGAACACTGAAGCTTTCTTT
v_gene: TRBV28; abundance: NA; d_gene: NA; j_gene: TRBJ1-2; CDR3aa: CASSFRGVYGYTF; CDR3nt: TGTGCCAGCAGTTTCCGGGGCGTCTATGGCTACACCTTC
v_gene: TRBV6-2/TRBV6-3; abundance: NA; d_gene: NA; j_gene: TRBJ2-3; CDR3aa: CASRYGEDTQYF; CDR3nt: TGTGCCAGCAGATACGGGGAAGATACGCAGTATTTT
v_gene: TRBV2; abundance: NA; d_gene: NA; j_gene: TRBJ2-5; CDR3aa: CASSDPGGLRETQYF; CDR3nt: TGTGCCAGCAGTGACCCGGGGGGCCTTAGGGAGACCCAGTACTTC
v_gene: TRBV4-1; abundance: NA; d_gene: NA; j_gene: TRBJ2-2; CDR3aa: CASSQVGQNTGELFF; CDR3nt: TGCGCCAGCAGCCAAGTCGGACAGAACACCGGGGAGCTGTTTTTT
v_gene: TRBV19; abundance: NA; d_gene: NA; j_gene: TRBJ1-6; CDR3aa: CASSRPGRVDSPLHF; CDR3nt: TGTGCCAGTAGTAGACCGGGACGGGTAGATTCACCCCTCCACTTT
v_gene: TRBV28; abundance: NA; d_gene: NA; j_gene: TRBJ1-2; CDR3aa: CASTSSLGSSLGYTF; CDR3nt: TGTGCCAGCACTTCTTCTTTGGGGTCAAGCTTGGGCTACACCTTC
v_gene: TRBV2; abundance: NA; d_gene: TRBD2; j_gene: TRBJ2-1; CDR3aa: CASSIAGGFPNNEQFF; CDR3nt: TGTGCCAGCAGTATAGCGGGGGGGTTCCCCAACAATGAGCAGTTCTTC
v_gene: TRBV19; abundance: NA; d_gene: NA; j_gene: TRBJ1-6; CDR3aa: CASVANRLSDSPLHF; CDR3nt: TGTGCCAGCGTCGCGAACAGGTTATCGGATTCACCCCTCCACTTT
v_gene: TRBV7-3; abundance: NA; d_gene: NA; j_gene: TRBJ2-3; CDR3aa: CASKFSGSDTQYF; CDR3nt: TGTGCCAGCAAATTTTCGGGGTCAGATACGCAGTATTTT
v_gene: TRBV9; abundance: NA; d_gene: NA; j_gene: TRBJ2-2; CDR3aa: CASSPRTDTGELFF; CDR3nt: TGTGCCAGCAGCCCAAGGACCGACACCGGGGAGCTGTTTTTT
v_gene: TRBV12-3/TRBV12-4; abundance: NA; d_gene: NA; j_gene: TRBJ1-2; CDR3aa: CASSDGTTYGYTF; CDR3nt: TGTGCCAGCAGCGACGGGACTACTTATGGCTACACCTTC
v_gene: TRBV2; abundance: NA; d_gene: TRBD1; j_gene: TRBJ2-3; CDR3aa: CATSDRAFTDTQYF; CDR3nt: TGTGCCACTTCGGACAGGGCTTTCACAGATACGCAGTATTTT
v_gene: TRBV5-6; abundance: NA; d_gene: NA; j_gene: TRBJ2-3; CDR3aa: CASSHRGTLTDTQYF; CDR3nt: TGTGCCAGCAGCCACCGGGGTACGCTGACAGATACGCAGTATTTT
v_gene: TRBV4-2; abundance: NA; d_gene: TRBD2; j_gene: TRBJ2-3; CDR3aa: CASSQDPAPTSGRSDTQYF; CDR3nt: TGTGCCAGCAGCCAAGATCCGGCCCCGACTAGCGGGAGATCAGATACGCAGTATTTT
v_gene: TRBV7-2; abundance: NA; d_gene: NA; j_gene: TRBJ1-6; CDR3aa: CASSLEGGRDSPLHF; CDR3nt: TGTGCCAGCAGCTTAGAAGGGGGAAGAGATTCACCCCTCCACTTT
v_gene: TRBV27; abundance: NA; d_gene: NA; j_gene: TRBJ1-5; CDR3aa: CASSLFQGGGGQPQHF; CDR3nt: TGTGCCAGCAGTTTATTTCAGGGTGGGGGAGGTCAGCCCCAGCATTTT
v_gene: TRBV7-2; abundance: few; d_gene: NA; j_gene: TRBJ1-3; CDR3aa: CASSLGGYSGNTIYF; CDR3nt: TGTGCCAGCAGCTTAGGGGGTTACTCTGGAAACACCATATATTTT
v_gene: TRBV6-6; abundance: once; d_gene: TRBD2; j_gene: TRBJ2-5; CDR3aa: CASSDPTSGSGETQYF; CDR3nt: TGTGCCAGCAGCGATCCGACTAGCGGGAGTGGAGAGACCCAGTACTTC
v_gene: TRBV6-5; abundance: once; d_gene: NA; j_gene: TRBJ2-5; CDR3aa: CASSKSLQETQYF; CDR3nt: TGTGCCAGCTCCAAAAGCTTACAAGAGACCCAGTACTTC
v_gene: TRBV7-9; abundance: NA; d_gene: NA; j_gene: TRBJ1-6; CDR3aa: CASSRGGSPLHF; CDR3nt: TGTGCCAGCAGCCGTGGGGGATCACCCCTCCACTTT
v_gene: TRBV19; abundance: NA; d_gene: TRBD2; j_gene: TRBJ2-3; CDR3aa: CASSIVSGGPTDTQYF; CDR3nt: TGTGCCAGTAGTATAGTAAGCGGGGGGCCTACAGATACGCAGTATTTT
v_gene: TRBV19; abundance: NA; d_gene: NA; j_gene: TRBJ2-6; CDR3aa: CASSIDGPTSSGANVLTF; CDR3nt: TGTGCCAGTAGTATAGACGGGCCGACTAGCTCTGGGGCCAACGTCCTGACTTTC
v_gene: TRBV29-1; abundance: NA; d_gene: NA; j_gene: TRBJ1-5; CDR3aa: CSVWVQPQHF; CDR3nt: TGCAGCGTTTGGGTTCAGCCCCAGCATTTT
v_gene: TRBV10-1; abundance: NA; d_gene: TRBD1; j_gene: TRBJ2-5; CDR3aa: CASSEPGQGETQYF; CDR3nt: TGCGCCAGCAGTGAGCCGGGACAGGGAGAGACCCAGTACTTC
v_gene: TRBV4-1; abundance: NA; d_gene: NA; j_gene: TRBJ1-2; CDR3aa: CASSQDGNYGYTF; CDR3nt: TGCGCCAGCAGCCAAGATGGTAACTATGGCTACACCTTC
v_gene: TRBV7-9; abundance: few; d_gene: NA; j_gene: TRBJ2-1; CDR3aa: CASSLENEQFF; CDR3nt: TGTGCCAGCAGCTTAGAAAATGAGCAGTTCTTC
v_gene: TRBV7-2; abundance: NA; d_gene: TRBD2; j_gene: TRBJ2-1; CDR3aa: CASSLDQTSGSYDEQFF; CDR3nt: TGTGCCAGCAGCTTAGACCAAACTAGCGGGAGTTATGATGAGCAGTTCTTC
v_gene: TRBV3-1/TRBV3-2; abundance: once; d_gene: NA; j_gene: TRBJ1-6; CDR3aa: CASSQDRAVYNSPLHF; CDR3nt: TGTGCCAGCAGCCAAGATCGGGCAGTGTATAATTCACCCCTCCACTTT
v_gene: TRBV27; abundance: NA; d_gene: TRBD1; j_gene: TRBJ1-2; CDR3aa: CASRLFGQGRANYGYTF; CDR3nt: TGTGCCAGCAGACTATTTGGACAGGGACGAGCTAACTATGGCTACACCTTC
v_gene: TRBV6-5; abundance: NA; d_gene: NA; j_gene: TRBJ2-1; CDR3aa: CASSYDYRTHEQFF; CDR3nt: TGTGCCAGCAGTTATGATTACCGGACCCATGAGCAGTTCTTC
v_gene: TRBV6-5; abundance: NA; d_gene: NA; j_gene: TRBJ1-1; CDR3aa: CASSKQGSNTEAFF; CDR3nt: TGTGCCAGCAGTAAGCAGGGTTCTAACACTGAAGCTTTCTTT
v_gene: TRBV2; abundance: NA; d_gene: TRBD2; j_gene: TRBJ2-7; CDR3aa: CASKGGMGEQYF; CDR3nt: TGTGCCTCTAAGGGAGGGATGGGAGAGCAGTACTTC